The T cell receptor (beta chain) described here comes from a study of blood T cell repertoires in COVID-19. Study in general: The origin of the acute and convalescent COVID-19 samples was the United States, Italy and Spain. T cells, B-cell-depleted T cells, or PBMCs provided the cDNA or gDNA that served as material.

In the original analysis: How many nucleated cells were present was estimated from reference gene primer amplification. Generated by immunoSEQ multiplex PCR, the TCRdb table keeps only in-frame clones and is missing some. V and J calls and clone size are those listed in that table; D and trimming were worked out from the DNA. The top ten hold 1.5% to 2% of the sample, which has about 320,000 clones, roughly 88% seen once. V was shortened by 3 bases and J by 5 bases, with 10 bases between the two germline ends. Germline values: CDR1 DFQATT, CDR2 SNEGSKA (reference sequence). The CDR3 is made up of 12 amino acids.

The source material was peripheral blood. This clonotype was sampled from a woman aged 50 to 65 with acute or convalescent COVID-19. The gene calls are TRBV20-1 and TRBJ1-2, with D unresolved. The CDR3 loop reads CSASDGDYGYTF. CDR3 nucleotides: TGCAGTGCTAGTGACGGTGATTATGGCTACACCTTC.